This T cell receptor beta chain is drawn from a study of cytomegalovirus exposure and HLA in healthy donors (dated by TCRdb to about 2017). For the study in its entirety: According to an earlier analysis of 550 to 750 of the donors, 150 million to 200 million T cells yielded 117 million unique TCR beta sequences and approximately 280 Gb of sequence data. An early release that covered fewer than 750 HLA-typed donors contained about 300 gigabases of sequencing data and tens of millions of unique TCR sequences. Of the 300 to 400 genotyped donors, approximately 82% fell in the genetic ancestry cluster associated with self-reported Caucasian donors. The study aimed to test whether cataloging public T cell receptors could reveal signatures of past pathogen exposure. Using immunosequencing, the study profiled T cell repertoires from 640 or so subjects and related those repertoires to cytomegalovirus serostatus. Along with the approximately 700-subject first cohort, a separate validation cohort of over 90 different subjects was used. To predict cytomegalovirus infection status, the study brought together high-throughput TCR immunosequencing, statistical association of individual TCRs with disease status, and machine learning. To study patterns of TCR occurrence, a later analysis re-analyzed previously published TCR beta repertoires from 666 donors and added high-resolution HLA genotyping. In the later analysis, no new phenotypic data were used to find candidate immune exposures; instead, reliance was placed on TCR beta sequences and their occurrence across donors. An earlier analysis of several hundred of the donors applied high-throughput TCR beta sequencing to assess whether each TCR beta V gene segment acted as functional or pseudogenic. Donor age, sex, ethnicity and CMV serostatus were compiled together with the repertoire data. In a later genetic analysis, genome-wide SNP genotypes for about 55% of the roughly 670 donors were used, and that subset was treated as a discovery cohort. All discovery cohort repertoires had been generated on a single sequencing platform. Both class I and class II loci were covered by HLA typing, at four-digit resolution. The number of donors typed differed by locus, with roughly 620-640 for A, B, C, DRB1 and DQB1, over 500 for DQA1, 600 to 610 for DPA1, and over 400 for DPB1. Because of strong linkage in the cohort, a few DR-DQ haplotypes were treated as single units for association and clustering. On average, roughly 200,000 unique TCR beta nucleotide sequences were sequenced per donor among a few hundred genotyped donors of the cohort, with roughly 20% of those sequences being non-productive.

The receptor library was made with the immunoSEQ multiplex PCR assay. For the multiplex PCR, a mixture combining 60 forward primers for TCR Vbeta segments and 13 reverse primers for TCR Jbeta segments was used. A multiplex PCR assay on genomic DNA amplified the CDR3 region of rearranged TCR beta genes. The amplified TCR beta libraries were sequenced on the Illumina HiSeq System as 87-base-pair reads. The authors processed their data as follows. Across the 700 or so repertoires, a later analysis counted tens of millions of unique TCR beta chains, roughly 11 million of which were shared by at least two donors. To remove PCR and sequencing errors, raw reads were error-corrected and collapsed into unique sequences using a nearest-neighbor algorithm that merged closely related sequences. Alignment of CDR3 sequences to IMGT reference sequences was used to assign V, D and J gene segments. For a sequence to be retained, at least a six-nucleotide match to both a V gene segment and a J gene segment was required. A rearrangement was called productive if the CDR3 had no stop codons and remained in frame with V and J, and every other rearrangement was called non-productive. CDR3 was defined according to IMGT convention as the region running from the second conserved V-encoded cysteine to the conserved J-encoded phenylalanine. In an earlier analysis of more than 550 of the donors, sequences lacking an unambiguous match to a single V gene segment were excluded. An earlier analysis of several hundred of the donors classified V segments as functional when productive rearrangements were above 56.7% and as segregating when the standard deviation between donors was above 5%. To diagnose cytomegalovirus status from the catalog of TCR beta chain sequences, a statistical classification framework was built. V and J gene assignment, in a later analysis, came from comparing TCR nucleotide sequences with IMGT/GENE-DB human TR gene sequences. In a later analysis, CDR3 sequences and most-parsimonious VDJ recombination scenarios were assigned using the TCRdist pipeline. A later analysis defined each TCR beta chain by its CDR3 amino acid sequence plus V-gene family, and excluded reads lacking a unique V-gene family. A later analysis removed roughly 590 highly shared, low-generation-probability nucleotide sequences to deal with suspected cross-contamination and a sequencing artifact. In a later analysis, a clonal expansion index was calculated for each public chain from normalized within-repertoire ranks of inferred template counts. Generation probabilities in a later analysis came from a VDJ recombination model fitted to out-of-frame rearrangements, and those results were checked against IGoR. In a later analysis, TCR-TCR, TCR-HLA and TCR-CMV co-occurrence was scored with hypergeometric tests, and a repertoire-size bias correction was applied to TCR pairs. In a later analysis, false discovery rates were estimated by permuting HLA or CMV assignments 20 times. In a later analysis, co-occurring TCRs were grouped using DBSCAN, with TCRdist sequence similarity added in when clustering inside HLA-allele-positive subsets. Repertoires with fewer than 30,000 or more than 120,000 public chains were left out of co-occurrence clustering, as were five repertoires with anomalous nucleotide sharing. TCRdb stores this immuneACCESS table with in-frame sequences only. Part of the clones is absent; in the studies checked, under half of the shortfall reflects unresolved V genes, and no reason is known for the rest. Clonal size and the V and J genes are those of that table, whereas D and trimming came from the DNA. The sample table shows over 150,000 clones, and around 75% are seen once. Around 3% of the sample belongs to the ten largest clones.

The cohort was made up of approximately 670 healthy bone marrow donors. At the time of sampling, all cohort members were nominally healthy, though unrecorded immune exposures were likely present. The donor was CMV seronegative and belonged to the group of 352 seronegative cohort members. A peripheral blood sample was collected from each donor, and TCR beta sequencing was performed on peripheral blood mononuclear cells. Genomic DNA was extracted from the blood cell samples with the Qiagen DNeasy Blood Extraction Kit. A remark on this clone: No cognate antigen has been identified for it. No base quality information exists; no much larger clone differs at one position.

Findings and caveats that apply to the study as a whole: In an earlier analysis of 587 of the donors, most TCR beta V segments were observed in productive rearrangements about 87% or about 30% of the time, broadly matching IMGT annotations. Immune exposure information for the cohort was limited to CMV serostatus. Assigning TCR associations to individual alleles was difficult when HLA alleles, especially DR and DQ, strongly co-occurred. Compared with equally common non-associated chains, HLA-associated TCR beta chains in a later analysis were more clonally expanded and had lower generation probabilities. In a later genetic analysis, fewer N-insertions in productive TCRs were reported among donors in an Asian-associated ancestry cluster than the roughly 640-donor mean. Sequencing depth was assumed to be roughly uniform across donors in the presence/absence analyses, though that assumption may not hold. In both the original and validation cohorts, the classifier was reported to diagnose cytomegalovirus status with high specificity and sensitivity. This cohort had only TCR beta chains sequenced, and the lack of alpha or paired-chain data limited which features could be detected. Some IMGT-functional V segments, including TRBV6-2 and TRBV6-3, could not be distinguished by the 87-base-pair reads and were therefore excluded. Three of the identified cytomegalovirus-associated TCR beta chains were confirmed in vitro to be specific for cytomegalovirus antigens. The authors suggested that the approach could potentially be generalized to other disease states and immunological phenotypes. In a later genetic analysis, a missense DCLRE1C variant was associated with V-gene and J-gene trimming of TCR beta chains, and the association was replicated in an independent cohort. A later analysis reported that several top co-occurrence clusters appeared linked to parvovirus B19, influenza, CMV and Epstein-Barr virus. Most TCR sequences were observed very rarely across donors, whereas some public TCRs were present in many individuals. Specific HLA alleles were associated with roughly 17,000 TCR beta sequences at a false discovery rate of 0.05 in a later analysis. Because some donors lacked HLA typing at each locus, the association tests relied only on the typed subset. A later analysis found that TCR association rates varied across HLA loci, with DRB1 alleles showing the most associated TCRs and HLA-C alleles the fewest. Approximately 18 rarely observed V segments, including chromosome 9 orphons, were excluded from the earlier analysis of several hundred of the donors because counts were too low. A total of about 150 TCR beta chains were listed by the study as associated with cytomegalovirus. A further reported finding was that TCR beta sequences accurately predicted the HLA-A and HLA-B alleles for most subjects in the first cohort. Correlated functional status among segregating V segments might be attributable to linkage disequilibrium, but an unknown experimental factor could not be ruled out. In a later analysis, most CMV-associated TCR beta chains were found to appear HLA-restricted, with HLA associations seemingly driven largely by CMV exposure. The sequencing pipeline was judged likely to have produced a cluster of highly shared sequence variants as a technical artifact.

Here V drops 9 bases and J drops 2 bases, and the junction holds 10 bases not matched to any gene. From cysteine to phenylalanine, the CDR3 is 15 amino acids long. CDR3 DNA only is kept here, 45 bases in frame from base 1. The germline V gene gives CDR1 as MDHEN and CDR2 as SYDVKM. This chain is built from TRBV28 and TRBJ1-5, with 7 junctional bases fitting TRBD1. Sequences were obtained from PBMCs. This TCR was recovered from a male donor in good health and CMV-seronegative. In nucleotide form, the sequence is TGTGCCAGTAACAGGGGTATTTTCCGCAATCAGCCCCAGCATTTT. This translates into CASNRGIFRNQPQHF.